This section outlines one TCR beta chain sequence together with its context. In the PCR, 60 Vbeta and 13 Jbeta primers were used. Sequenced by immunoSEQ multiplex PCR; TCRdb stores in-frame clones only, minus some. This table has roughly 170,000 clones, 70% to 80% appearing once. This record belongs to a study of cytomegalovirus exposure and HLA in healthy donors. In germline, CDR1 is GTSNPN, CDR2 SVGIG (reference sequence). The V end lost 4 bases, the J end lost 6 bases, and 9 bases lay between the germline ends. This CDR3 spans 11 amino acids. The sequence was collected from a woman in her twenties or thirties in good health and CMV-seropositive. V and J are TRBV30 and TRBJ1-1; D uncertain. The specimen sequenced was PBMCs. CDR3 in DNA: TGTGCCTGGACAGTGGGCGCTGAAGCTTTCTTT. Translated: CAWTVGAEAFF.